The present T cell receptor (beta chain) was sequenced within a study of blood T cell repertoires in COVID-19. About the study: The United States, Italy and Spain supplied acute and convalescent COVID-19 samples. T cells, B-cell-depleted T cells, or PBMCs provided the cDNA or gDNA that served as material.

Per the authors' pipeline: Amplifying reference gene primers gave estimates of nucleated cell counts. The repertoire was sequenced with immunoSEQ multiplex PCR; TCRdb's copy has only in-frame clones and lacks some. For V, J and clone size, that table is used; D and trimming come from the DNA. The sample records tens of thousands of clones, approximately 86% being singletons. V was clipped by 0 bases and J by 5 bases, with 11 bases between them. From germline, CDR1 is SGDLS and CDR2 YYNGEE. The CDR3 spans 15 residues. The rearrangement joins TRBV9 to TRBJ1-4; no definite D call. This clonotype was sampled from a woman aged 70 to 79 with acute or convalescent COVID-19. The sequenced sample consisted of peripheral blood. The CDR3 region is CASSVAPGLNEKLFF. For the CDR3, the DNA is TGTGCCAGCAGCGTAGCGCCAGGCTTGAATGAAAAACTGTTTTTT. The full variable domain, its missing parts supplied by reference TRBV9 and TRBJ1-4, is DSGVTQTPKHLITATGQRVTLRCSPRSGDLSVYWYQQSLDQGLQFLIQYYNGEERAKGNILERFSAQQFPDLHSELNLSSLELGDSALYFCASSVAPGLNEKLFFGSGTQLSVL.